One TCR beta chain is described in this entry. Germline CDR1 GTSNPN, CDR2 SVGIG (reference sequence). The CDR3 consists of 16 residues. Trimming at V came to 5 bases and at J to 2 bases, leaving 10 bases not matched to a gene. Here immunoSEQ multiplex PCR was the method, and the copy in TCRdb shows in-frame clones only, minus some. The sample lists a few hundred thousand clones, roughly 86% occurring once. This record belongs to a study of blood T cell repertoires in COVID-19. Whole-study context: From T cells, B-cell-depleted T cells, or PBMCs came the material, which was cDNA or gDNA.

Grouping used clinical history reported by participants in a survey and questionnaire. The sequence was obtained from a woman aged 30 to 39 who had recovered from COVID-19. The gene calls are TRBV30 and TRBJ2-5, with 11 positions matching TRBD2. The sample comprised PBMCs or T cells enriched from blood (not recorded which). The CDR3, as DNA: TGTGCCTGGGGAGGTCTAGCGGGAGGTGGGCAAGAGACCCAGTACTTC. Its protein is CAWGGLAGGGQETQYF.